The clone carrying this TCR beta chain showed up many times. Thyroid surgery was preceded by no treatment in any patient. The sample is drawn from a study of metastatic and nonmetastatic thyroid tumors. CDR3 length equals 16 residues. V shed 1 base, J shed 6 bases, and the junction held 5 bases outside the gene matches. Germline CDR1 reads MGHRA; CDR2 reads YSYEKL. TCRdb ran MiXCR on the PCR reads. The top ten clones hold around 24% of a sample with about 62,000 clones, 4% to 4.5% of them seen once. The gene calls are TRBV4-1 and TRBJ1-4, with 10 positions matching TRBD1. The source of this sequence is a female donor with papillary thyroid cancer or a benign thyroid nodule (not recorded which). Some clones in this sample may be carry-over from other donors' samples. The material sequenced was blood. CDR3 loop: CASSQGSGTGDEKLFF. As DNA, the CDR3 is TGCGCCAGCAGCCAAGGCTCAGGGACAGGGGATGAAAAACTGTTTTTT.